Listed here are 20 T cell receptor beta chains from one sample, sequenced in a study of CD8 T cells in Susac syndrome. RNA was extracted with the RNeasy kit, and a quantity of about 0.45 to 1 ug was reverse transcribed using random hexamers. TCRdb redid the calling of the immunoSEQ multiplex PCR reads with MiXCR, one entry per CDR3 protein. The table has roughly 88,000 distinct CDR3 sequences, 96% seen once. The sample was CD8+ T cells from PBMCs. The source of these receptors is a human donor with Susac syndrome.

This clonotype has only one observation. The genes are TRBV30 and TRBJ2-4; D is perhaps TRBD1 or TRBD2 (5 bases each). Germline CDR1 is GTSNPN and CDR2 is SVGIG (reference sequence). The CDR3 consists of 16 residues. V was clipped by 0 bases and J by 5 bases, with 17 bases between them. The CDR3 DNA is TGTGCCTGGAGTGTAGAGAGGGGCAGGTTGGAAAACATTCAGTACTTC. Translation gives CAWSVERGRLENIQYF.

This chain links TRBV19 with TRBJ1-5, with no clear D. V lost 5 bases to trimming and J lost 5 bases, with 16 bases between them. Per germline, CDR1 LNHDA and CDR2 SQIVND (reference sequence). This CDR3 spans 15 amino acids. The CDR3, as DNA: TGTGCCAGTAGTTTCTCAGGAGGTACCGATCAGCCCCAGCATTTT. Translating gives CASSFSGGTDQPQHF.

This sequence joins TRBV9 and TRBJ2-2, with unresolved D. The germline V gene encodes CDR1 SGDLS and CDR2 YYNGEE. V shed 1 base and J shed 3 bases, with 4 bases lying between them. This CDR3 is 13 amino acids long. CDR3 coding DNA: TGTGCCAGCAGCGTAATGGACACCGGGGAGCTGTTTTTT. It yields the protein CASSVMDTGELFF.

The chain carries TRBV7-8 and TRBJ2-3; 8 nucleotides match TRBD2. Looked up from germline, CDR1 is SGHVS and CDR2 is FQNEAQ. The CDR3 runs to 16 residues. Trimming took 4 bases from V and 4 from J; bases not matched to a gene: 10. CDR3 residues: CASSWASGGRSDTQYF. The CDR3 DNA follows: TGTGCCAGCAGCTGGGCGTCGGGGGGGCGGTCAGATACGCAGTATTTT.

V gene TRBV9 combines with J gene TRBJ2-7; TRBD1 aligns across 11 bases. Germline CDR1 reads SGDLS; CDR2 reads YYNGEE. The ends lost 4 bases at V and 5 bases at J; junction bases unmatched: 8. CDR3 length: 15 residues. The DNA for the CDR3 is TGTGCCAGCAGCCCCTTGGACAGGGGGCAGGACGAGCAGTACTTC. It codes for CASSPLDRGQDEQYF.

The chain links TRBV7-3 to TRBJ2-3; D is uncertain. Germline V gives CDR1 SGHTA, CDR2 FQGTGA. V gave up 0 bases and J gave up 6 bases, with 4 bases separating them. CDR3 length: 12 residues. The CDR3: CASSLTGDTQYF. As DNA, the CDR3 is TGTGCCAGCAGCTTAACGGGGGATACGCAGTATTTT.

The rearrangement joins TRBV29-1 to TRBJ2-1, with D unclear. V lost 1 base to trimming and J lost 0 bases, with 7 bases between them. The germline gives CDR1 SQVTM, CDR2 ANQGSEA. CDR3 size: 14 residues. CDR3 sequence reads: CSVEGTSSYNEQFF. The CDR3 nucleotides are TGCAGCGTTGAAGGAACCAGCTCCTACAATGAGCAGTTCTTC.

V usage is TRBV7-9 and J usage is TRBJ1-1, with D possibly matching TRBD1 (5 bases). In germline, CDR1 is SEHNR, CDR2 FQNEAQ (reference sequence). Trimming took off 1 base at V and 6 bases at J, with 9 bases between the two ends. This CDR3 spans 13 amino acids. The CDR3 protein is CASSLDIGAEAFF. As DNA, the CDR3 is TGTGCCAGCAGCTTAGATATAGGGGCTGAAGCTTTCTTT.

CDR3 DNA sequence: TGTGCCAGCAGCTTGAACGCGGGAGGTTATGAGCAGTTCTTC. This translates into CASSLNAGGYEQFF. The chain recombines TRBV7-6 with TRBJ2-1; TRBD2 matches at 8 bases. The ends lost 3 bases at V and 8 bases at J; junction bases unmatched: 6. The CDR3 totals 14 residues. Germline-derived CDR1 and CDR2 are SGHVS and FNYEAQ. Combining the CDR3 with reference TRBV7-6 and TRBJ2-1 gives the whole variable domain GAGVSQSPRYKVTKRGQDVALRCDPISGHVSLYWYRQALGQGPEFLTYFNYEAQQDKSGLPNDRFSAERPEGSISTLTIQRTEQRDSAMYRCASSLNAGGYEQFFGPGTRLTVL.

The chain employs TRBV5-1 and TRBJ2-7; D is perhaps TRBD1 (5 bases). The CDR3 is 14 amino acids. V lost 2 bases and J 5 bases, leaving 14 bases between the germline ends. Germline assignment: CDR1 SGHRS and CDR2 YFSETQ. The CDR3 nucleotides are TGCGCCAGCAGCTTATCAGGGCCTAGGGACGAGCAGTACTTC. Protein product: CASSLSGPRDEQYF.

The chain combines TRBV6-1 with TRBJ2-7; 7 nucleotides line up with TRBD1. Germline V gene data show CDR1 as MNHNS and CDR2 as SASEGT. This CDR3 region has 14 residues. The junction had 0 bases not matched to a gene; V was cut back by 1 base and J by 0 bases. The CDR3 protein is CASSEGDSSYEQYF. CDR3 bases: TGTGCCAGCAGTGAAGGGGACAGCTCCTACGAGCAGTACTTC.

The V call is TRBV30, the J call TRBJ2-7; D gene ambiguous. Germline CDR1 GTSNPN, CDR2 SVGIG (reference sequence). The V end was cut by 3 bases, the J end by 4 bases, with 16 bases between. CDR3 length: 14 residues. CDR3 in DNA: TGTGCCTGGAGAGCTGGGTCCGGAGATTACGAGCAGTACTTC. It encodes CAWRAGSGDYEQYF. Filled out from reference TRBV30 and TRBJ2-7, the complete variable domain reads SQTIHQWPATLVQPVGSPLSLECTVEGTSNPNLYWYRQAAGRGLQLLFYSVGIGQISSEVPQNLSASRPQDRQFILSSKKLLLSDSGFYLCAWRAGSGDYEQYFGPGTRLTVT.

This clonotype turned up a few times. The chain links TRBV5-1 to TRBJ1-2, with D perhaps matching TRBD1 (5 bases). CDR3 size: 15 residues. Deletions cut 0 bases from V and 0 bases from J, with 9 bases between. The germline CDR1 and CDR2 sequences are SGHRS and YFSETQ. The CDR3 nucleotides read TGCGCCAGCAGCTTGGGGCAGGGAGCTAACTATGGCTACACCTTC. Its translation is CASSLGQGANYGYTF.

The V call is TRBV20-1, the J call TRBJ2-1, with 9 bases aligning to TRBD2. The germline CDR1 and CDR2 sequences are DFQATT and SNEGSKA (reference sequence). The CDR3 has 15 amino acids. V gave up 3 bases and J gave up 1 base; unmatched junction bases: 4. The CDR3 DNA reads as TGCAGTGCTAGTAGCCTAGCGGGATCCTACAATGAGCAGTTCTTC. Residues: CSASSLAGSYNEQFF.

Note on this clonotype: The junction does not match germline at one end; this may be a read error. This rearrangement joins TRBV28 to TRBJ1-1; no firm D call. The V gene's germline CDR1 is MDHEN and CDR2 SYDVKM. The CDR3 loop spans 14 amino acids. CDR3 region: CASSYNAGLTKAFF. DNA of the CDR3: TGTGCCAGCAGTTATAATGCAGGTCTCACTAAAGCTTTCTTT.

The chain joins TRBV24-1 to TRBJ2-3, with 7 bases lining up with TRBD2. CDR1 KGHDR and CDR2 SFDVKD come from the germline V gene. V gave up 3 bases and J gave up 3 bases; unmatched junction bases: 11. CDR3 length equals 17 residues. The CDR3 bases are TGTGCCACCAGTGATGGGACGGTAGCGGGCGTAACAGATACGCAGTATTTT. Its protein product is CATSDGTVAGVTDTQYF.

The chain recombines TRBV24-1 with TRBJ2-2; D may be TRBD2 (5 bases). The CDR3 length is 14 residues. In germline, CDR1 is KGHDR, CDR2 SFDVKD. Trimming took off 3 bases at V and 6 bases at J, with 10 bases between the two ends. CDR3 amino acids: CATSDSTGAGELFF. The DNA for the CDR3 is TGTGCCACCAGTGATAGTACCGGGGCCGGGGAGCTGTTTTTT.

The chain employs TRBV20-1 and TRBJ2-2; 8 nucleotides align to TRBD2. The CDR3 spans 14 residues. Losses at the gene ends were 3 bases for V and 5 bases for J; bases not matched to a gene: 5. Germline assignment: CDR1 DFQATT and CDR2 SNEGSKA (reference sequence). The CDR3 protein is CSASSGAGTGELFF. As DNA, the CDR3 is TGCAGTGCTAGTAGCGGGGCAGGAACCGGGGAGCTGTTTTTT.

The chain recombines TRBV29-1 with TRBJ2-5; unclear D gene. This CDR3 contains 14 residues. CDR1 is SQVTM, CDR2 ANQGSEA, per germline. V shed 3 bases and J shed 7 bases, with 18 bases lying between them. The CDR3 DNA reads TGCAGCGTTGAGGGCCTGGCGCCGCCGGGGACCCAGTACTTC. Encoded protein: CSVEGLAPPGTQYF.

The genes are TRBV20-1 and TRBJ2-7; D not resolved. Trimming pared 5 bases from V and 2 bases from J, leaving 13 bases between. Germline V gene lookup returns CDR1 DFQATT and CDR2 SNEGSKA (reference sequence). The CDR3 is made up of 13 amino acids. CDR3 nucleotide sequence: TGCAGTGCTTACACCTATTGGCCCTACGAGCAGTACGTC. Translating it yields CSAYTYWPYEQYV.